This T cell receptor (beta chain) appears in the sequencing data of a study of technical replicates of blood from a few donors. Sequencing used immunoSEQ multiplex PCR; TCRdb keeps in-frame clones, though not all of them. The profile shows 78,000 or so clones, approximately 91% of them singletons. V shed 8 bases, J shed 6 bases, and the junction held 9 bases outside the gene matches. This CDR3 comprises 14 residues. CDR1 and CDR2 from the germline V gene are MNHEY and SVGAGI. The chain is built from TRBV6-5 and TRBJ2-7; 11 nucleotides align to TRBD2. This sequence was found in a human donor in good health. The sample taken for sequencing was T cells isolated from PBMCs. The CDR3, as DNA: TGTGCCAGCTCGTACCTAGCGGGAGGTCTCGAGCAGTACTTC. Encoded protein: CASSYLAGGLEQYF.